This TCR beta chain was sequenced in a study of CD8 T cells in ankylosing spondylitis. The CDR3 loop spans 15 amino acids. V gave up 6 bases and J gave up 4 bases; unmatched junction bases: 6. CDR1 and CDR2 (germline): SGHTA, FQGNSA. Each TCR beta library was made by quantitative 5'-RACE that incorporated molecular barcodes. MiXCR, applied by TCRdb to the 5' RACE reads, yields one record per CDR3 protein. This table holds about 130,000 distinct CDR3 sequences, approximately 7.3% found once. This clonotype appeared many times. Its antigen is not identified. Study-wide results and limits: Significant enrichment of disease-linked clones was reported in matched ankylosing spondylitis synovial fluid. Within peripheral blood, clones linked to disease were CD8+ and relatively rare. Some motif variants had been reported before (in reactive arthritis synovial fluid and blood).

The specimen sequenced was blood, either unsorted or a sorted T cell fraction (not recorded which). The clonotype originates from a female donor with ankylosing spondylitis or in good health (not recorded which). V usage is TRBV7-2 and J usage is TRBJ2-2; 9 bases map to TRBD1. The CDR3 DNA sequence: TGTGCCAGCAGGAGGGACAGGGAAATCACCGGGGAGCTGTTTTTT. It encodes CASRRDREITGELFF.